This section outlines one TCR beta chain sequence together with its context. The specificity of this receptor is unknown. The sample holds no much larger clone one base away, and base qualities are not on file. This sample was taken from a study of blood T cell repertoires in COVID-19 (dated by TCRdb to 2018 to 2020). Background for the entire study: The collaborator samples originated in the United States, Italy and Spain and spanned the acute and convalescent phases of COVID-19. The prospective study material was composed of cDNA or gDNA derived from T cells, B-cell-depleted T cells, or PBMCs. Subjects who had been exposed to COVID-19, were actively infected with it, or had recovered from it provided the deeply sampled blood TCRbeta repertoires that made up the dataset. The repertoires were made available in a free public database intended to serve as a resource for research on the immune response to SARS-CoV-2. Samples were obtained from the ongoing ImmuneRACE study (first 160 participants) and from 1,254 subjects provided by 6 global collaborators. A de-identified subject ID, COVID-19 status, age in years and sex were almost always included in the sample metadata. Where HLA class I and class II types were available, the types were taken from metadata supplied by the sample provider, not from assay-based typing. Points the paper makes about the study in general: The amount of clinical and demographic metadata varied by source and participant and was provided uncurated.

Based on the germline V gene (reference sequence), the CDR1 and CDR2 sequences are SEHNR and FQNEAQ. The CDR3 starts with the cysteine, ends with the phenylalanine, and has 15 residues. The entry retains the CDR3 DNA only, 45 bases that are in frame from base 1. V drops 3 bases and J drops 5 bases, leaving 16 bases in between. TCRbeta CDR3 regions were amplified from genomic DNA using the immunoSEQ Assay, a bias-controlled multiplex PCR. Under the source paper's analysis protocol: Within the assay, amplification of reference gene primers was used to estimate how many nucleated cells each sample contained. Sequence reads were collapsed and filtered to measure the absolute abundance of every unique TCRbeta CDR3 rearrangement. For each sample, productive Simpson clonality was calculated as the square root of Simpson's diversity index across productive rearrangements. Sourced from immuneACCESS, this table was stored by TCRdb with only in-frame sequences that have V and J called. A share of the clones is absent; for the studies checked, an unresolved V gene accounts for under half, and the remainder has no known explanation. V, J and clone size reflect that table, while D and trimming were determined from the DNA. For this sample there are some 340,000 clones; approximately 91% appear just once. The ten largest clones take up roughly 3.9% of the sample.

Participants in the prospective study were aged roughly 18 to 100 years, lived in 20 to 25 United States geographic areas, and enrolled through a virtual design. To assign participants to cohorts, the prospective study relied on clinical history that participants themselves reported in a screening survey and a study questionnaire. Exposed participants had been in contact with someone with a PCR-confirmed or clinician-diagnosed COVID-19 case within 2 weeks of study entry. Each participant in the prospective study had whole blood, serum and a nasopharyngeal or oropharyngeal swab collected by mobile phlebotomists. Additional blood draws and questionnaires over a 2-month period could optionally be provided by prospective study participants. Blood samples from the prospective study were shipped frozen or at room temperature prior to DNA extraction.

Material for sequencing was PBMCs or T cells enriched from blood (not recorded which). The chain is encoded by TRBV7-9 joined to TRBJ2-5; a tentative D match to TRBD2 spans 6 bases. This receptor was obtained from a woman aged 30 to 39 who had been exposed to COVID-19. The CDR3 sequence is CASSFGFLGGETQYF. The sequenced DNA: TGTGCCAGCAGCTTCGGCTTTCTAGGAGGGGAGACCCAGTACTTC. Extended through the reference TRBV7-9 and TRBJ2-5 proteins, this CDR3 yields the full variable domain: DTGVSQNPRHKITKRGQNVTFRCDPISEHNRLYWYRQTLGQGPEFLTYFQNEAQLEKSRLLSDRFSAERPKGSFSTLEIQRTEQGDSAMYLCASSFGFLGGETQYFGPGTRLLVL.